The 24 T cell receptor beta chains below all came from one sample that was sequenced in a study of blood T cells in healthy people across ages. It was with a sample-barcoded 5' primer and a J-beta primer mix that a second PCR of roughly 7 to 12 cycles was run. TCRdb called the 5' RACE reads again in MiXCR, with one record for every CDR3 protein. Among 2 million or so distinct CDR3 sequences listed, about 49% were seen once. The sequencing input was blood. These receptors originate from a woman aged 40 to 55 in good health.

The CDR3 sequence is CASFRIAGGNEQFF. The CDR3 nucleotides are TGCGCCAGCTTCCGGATAGCGGGGGGGAATGAGCAGTTCTTC. This chain uses TRBV5-1 with TRBJ2-1, with 11 bases identical to TRBD2. The germline V gene encodes CDR1 SGHRS and CDR2 YFSETQ. CDR3 length equals 14 residues. V was pared by 7 bases and J by 7 bases, with 7 bases of the junction left unmatched.

This chain connects TRBV6-2 or TRBV6-3 to TRBJ2-3; 9 positions match TRBD1. The J call may be faulty, since TRBJ1-5 better matches the DNA end. This CDR3 region has 14 residues. The germline CDR1 and CDR2 sequences are MNHEY and SVGEGT. For the CDR3, the DNA is TGTGCCAGCAGTTGGACAGGGGCTAATCAGCCCCAGCATTTT. Translating gives CASSWTGANQPQHF.

This clonotype came up a few times. CDR3 nucleotide sequence: TGTGCCAGCAGCTTGGATTGGGGTGCAGGGTGGAACGATGGCTACACCTTC. Translated: CASSLDWGAGWNDGYTF. The rearrangement joins TRBV5-5 to TRBJ1-2, with D tentatively TRBD1 (5 bases). Germline V gene sequence: CDR1 SGHKS, CDR2 YYEKEE (reference sequence). This CDR3 contains 17 residues. V was shortened by 0 bases and J by 6 bases, with 21 bases between the two germline ends.

This clonotype came up a few times. V and J are TRBV7-9 and TRBJ2-5, with D uncertain. Per germline, CDR1 SEHNR and CDR2 FQNEAQ (reference sequence). V lost 4 bases, J lost 5 bases, and 11 bases lay in between. The CDR3 is 13 residues long. CDR3 protein: CASSSTTLETQYF. The CDR3 coding sequence is TGTGCCAGCAGCTCGACCACATTGGAGACCCAGTACTTC.

The chain links TRBV14 to TRBJ2-7, with TRBD2 as a possible D gene (6 bases). Deletions cut 0 bases from V and 2 bases from J, with 8 bases between. The CDR3 has 14 residues. Germline CDR1 and CDR2: SGHDN and FVKESK. CDR3 in amino acids: CASSQEWGAYEQYF. Here the CDR3 DNA reads TGTGCCAGCAGCCAAGAGTGGGGGGCCTACGAGCAGTACTTC. Looking up the rest from reference TRBV14 and TRBJ2-7 gives the full variable domain: EAGVTQFPSHSVIEKGQTVTLRCDPISGHDNLYWYRRVMGKEIKFLLHFVKESKQDESGMPNNRFLAERTGGTYSTLKVQPAELEDSGVYFCASSQEWGAYEQYFGPGTRLTVT.

This clonotype was seen a handful of times. The rearrangement links TRBV4-2 to TRBJ2-3, with a tentative D call TRBD1 (5 bases). The V end was cut by 0 bases, the J end by 4 bases, with 11 bases between. Germline lookup yields CDR1 LGHNA and CDR2 YNFKEQ. The CDR3 is 15 amino acids. In nucleotides, the CDR3 is TGTGCCAGCAGCCAAGAGGGGCAGGTTGCAGATACGCAGTATTTT. This codes for CASSQEGQVADTQYF.

This clonotype was recorded a few times. The rearrangement uses TRBV4-1 and TRBJ2-3; D ambiguous. V was clipped by 0 bases and J by 2 bases, with 6 bases between them. The CDR3 runs to 14 residues. The germline V gene has CDR1 MGHRA and CDR2 YSYEKL. The CDR3 DNA is TGCGCCAGCAGCCAAGAGACCTACACAGATACGCAGTATTTT. Its protein is CASSQETYTDTQYF.

DNA for the CDR3: TGCGCCAGCAGCTTGGCGACTAACAATGAGCAGTACTTC. This gives the protein CASSLATNNEQYF. The chain uses TRBV5-1 and TRBJ2-5; possible D gene TRBD2, 5 bases. The CDR3 length is 13 residues. The germline V gene encodes CDR1 SGHRS and CDR2 YFSETQ. The ends were cut back, 0 bases at V and 11 bases at J, with 14 bases in the middle.

The chain recombines TRBV12-3 or TRBV12-4 with TRBJ1-2; maybe TRBD1 (5 bases). V shed 5 bases and J shed 8 bases, with 15 bases lying between them. This CDR3 is 13 amino acids long. The CDR3 sequence: CASSVLQGSGYTF. As DNA, the CDR3 is TGTGCCAGCAGTGTACTCCAGGGCAGCGGCTACACCTTC.

V and J are TRBV29-1 and TRBJ2-1; D gene unclear. Germline values: CDR1 SQVTM, CDR2 ANQGSEA. The CDR3 is 12 amino acids. V lost 7 bases and J 8 bases, leaving 15 bases between the germline ends. CDR3 amino acids: CSASSPRDEQFF. The CDR3 DNA reads as TGCAGCGCCTCCTCACCTCGGGATGAGCAGTTCTTC.

This clonotype was detected only a few times. The V and J genes are TRBV18 and TRBJ2-4; either TRBD1 or TRBD2 may supply D (5 bases each). Matching the DNA end better, TRBJ2-7 makes the J call doubtful. CDR1 and CDR2 (germline): KGHSH, LQKENI. The CDR3 is 13 amino acids. The CDR3 nucleotides read TGTGCCAGCTCCCGCGACAGCGGCTACGAGCAGTACTTC. Amino acid sequence: CASSRDSGYEQYF.

The chain is built from TRBV28 and TRBJ2-4; D possibly corresponds to TRBD2 (5 bases). The CDR3 runs 11 residues. Trimming removed 10 bases at V and 13 bases at J, with 17 bases between. CDR1 MDHEN and CDR2 SYDVKM come from the germline V gene. The CDR3 loop is CATEDSKRQYF. In DNA form, the CDR3 reads TGTGCCACCGAGGATAGTAAGCGGCAGTACTTC.

This clonotype has a handful of counts. This chain joins TRBV7-3 and TRBJ1-2; tentatively, D is TRBD1 (6 bases). V was pared by 2 bases and J by 5 bases, with 15 bases between. The CDR3 has 15 amino acids. The germline gives CDR1 SGHTA, CDR2 FQGTGA. The CDR3 sequence is CASSLGYGTNYGYTF. In DNA form, the CDR3 reads TGTGCCAGCAGCTTAGGTTACGGGACAAATTATGGCTACACCTTC.

This chain uses TRBV5-6 with TRBJ1-2, with D tentatively TRBD1 (5 bases). The length of the CDR3 is 17 residues. Deletions cut 0 bases from V and 1 base from J, with 16 bases between. Germline assignment: CDR1 SGHDT and CDR2 YYEEEE. The CDR3 loop is CASSLGGAARINYGYTF. CDR3 coding DNA: TGTGCCAGCAGCTTGGGCGGGGCCGCACGAATTAACTATGGCTACACCTTC.

V gene TRBV4-1 combines with J gene TRBJ1-5; D not certain. The CDR3 runs to 16 residues. Trimming removed 3 bases from V and 7 bases from J, with 19 bases in between. Germline V gives CDR1 MGHRA, CDR2 YSYEKL. The CDR3 protein is CASSQLLKQAGQPQHF. CDR3 nucleotides: TGCGCCAGCAGCCAGCTCCTCAAGCAGGCAGGCCAGCCCCAGCATTTT.

This chain connects TRBV6-6 to TRBJ1-5, with D maybe TRBD1 (5 bases). The V gene lost 0 bases and the J gene lost 3 bases, with 12 bases spanning the gap. Per germline, CDR1 MNHNY and CDR2 SVGAGI (reference sequence). The CDR3 sequence is 16 residues long. The CDR3 here is CASSYSGQANNQPQHF. The CDR3 DNA reads TGTGCCAGCAGTTACTCGGGGCAGGCGAACAATCAGCCCCAGCATTTT.

The chain has TRBV15 and TRBJ2-4, with 7 bases identical to TRBD1. The CDR3 covers 13 residues. Germline loops: CDR1 LNHNV, CDR2 YYDKDF (reference sequence). J gave up 13 bases and V 3 bases, and 9 bases lay outside the gene matches. The CDR3 DNA is TGTGCCACCAGCAGGCACAGGGGCGGAGAGCAGTACTTC. Encoded protein: CATSRHRGGEQYF.

The chain links TRBV6-2 or TRBV6-3 to TRBJ2-6; possibly TRBD1 for D (6 bases). Trimming cost V 4 bases and J 3 bases, with 16 bases left between them. Germline CDR1 is MNHEY and CDR2 is SVGEGT. The CDR3 covers 17 residues. The chain's CDR3 is CASSWAGALGGANVLTF. DNA of the CDR3: TGTGCCAGCAGTTGGGCAGGGGCGTTGGGTGGGGCCAACGTCCTGACTTTC.

The chain has TRBV12-3 or TRBV12-4 and TRBJ1-5; no firm D call. Trimming took off 8 bases at V and 4 bases at J, with 12 bases between the two ends. This CDR3 is built from 13 residues. The CDR3 sequence is CASSRAVNQPQHF. The CDR3 bases are TGTGCCAGCTCCCGGGCCGTGAATCAGCCCCAGCATTTT.

V usage is TRBV6-5 and J usage is TRBJ2-5; 7 bases fit TRBD1. The closer fit of TRBJ2-7 to the DNA end suggests the J call may be wrong. Germline V gives CDR1 MNHEY, CDR2 SVGAGI. The CDR3 is 11 amino acids. In DNA form, the CDR3 reads TGTGCCACCAGACAGGGTTTCGAGCAGTACTTC. Protein product: CATRQGFEQYF.

V is TRBV7-2 and J is TRBJ1-5; a weak D match, TRBD1 (5 bases). The CDR3 is 14 residues long. Germline CDR1 reads SGHTA; CDR2 reads FQGNSA. Trimming shortened V by 5 bases and J by 6 bases, and 14 bases separated the two germline ends. As DNA, the CDR3 is TGTGCCAGCAGCCCCCACGGGGGGGGTCAGCCCCAGCATTTT. The encoded protein is CASSPHGGGQPQHF.

This clonotype came up a few times. J is TRBJ2-3 and V is TRBV5-6, with 11 bases lining up with TRBD1. Looked up from germline, CDR1 is SGHDT and CDR2 is YYEEEE. The CDR3 totals 17 residues. The ends lost 3 bases at V and 6 bases at J; junction bases unmatched: 12. CDR3 sequence (DNA): TGTGCCAGCAGCTACGGACAGGGGGCGCCCCGATCGGATACGCAGTATTTT. This gives the protein CASSYGQGAPRSDTQYF.

The rearrangement joins TRBV7-8 to TRBJ2-1; TRBD1 is a possible D gene (7 bases). The CDR3 is 15 amino acids. Germline V gene data show CDR1 as SGHVS and CDR2 as FQNEAQ. Trimming pared 5 bases from V and 4 bases from J, leaving 15 bases between. CDR3 DNA sequence: TGTGCCAGCAGCCAGCCGGAGGGGGCTTACAATGAGCAGTTCTTC. Translated, it gives CASSQPEGAYNEQFF.

The V gene is TRBV28, the J gene TRBJ2-7, with D uncertain. Trimming removed 5 bases at V and 3 bases at J, with 8 bases between. Germline values: CDR1 MDHEN, CDR2 SYDVKM. This CDR3 has 12 residues. CDR3 sequence: CASSTIYYEQYF. CDR3 nucleotide sequence: TGTGCCAGCAGTACGATCTACTACGAGCAGTACTTC.